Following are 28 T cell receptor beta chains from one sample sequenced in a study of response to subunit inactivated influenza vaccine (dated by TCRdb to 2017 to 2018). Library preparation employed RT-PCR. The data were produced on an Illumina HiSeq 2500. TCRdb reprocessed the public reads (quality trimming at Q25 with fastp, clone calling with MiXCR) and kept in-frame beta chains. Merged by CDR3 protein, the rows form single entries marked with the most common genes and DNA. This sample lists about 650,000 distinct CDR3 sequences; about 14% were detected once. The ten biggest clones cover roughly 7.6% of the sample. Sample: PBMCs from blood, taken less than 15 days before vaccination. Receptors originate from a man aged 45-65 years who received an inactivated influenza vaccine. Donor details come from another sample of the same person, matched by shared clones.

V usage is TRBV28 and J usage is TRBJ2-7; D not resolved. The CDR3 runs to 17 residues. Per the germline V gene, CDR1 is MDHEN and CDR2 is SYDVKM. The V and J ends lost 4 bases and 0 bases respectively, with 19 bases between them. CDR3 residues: CASSWLNTGSLSYEQYF. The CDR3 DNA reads TGTGCCAGCAGTTGGTTAAACACGGGTAGCCTCTCCTACGAGCAGTACTTC.

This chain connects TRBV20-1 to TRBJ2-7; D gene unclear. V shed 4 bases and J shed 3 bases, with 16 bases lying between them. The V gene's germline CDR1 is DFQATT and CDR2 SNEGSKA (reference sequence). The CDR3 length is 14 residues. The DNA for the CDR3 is TGCAGTGCTATAAAAATGGTATCCCTCTACGAGCAGTACTTC. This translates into CSAIKMVSLYEQYF.

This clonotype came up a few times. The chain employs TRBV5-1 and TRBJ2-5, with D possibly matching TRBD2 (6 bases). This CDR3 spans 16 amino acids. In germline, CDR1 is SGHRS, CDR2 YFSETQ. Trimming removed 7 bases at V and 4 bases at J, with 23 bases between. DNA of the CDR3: TGCGCCAGCGGACCCTTGGGAGCGGAGGGCCCAGAGACCCAGTACTTC. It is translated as CASGPLGAEGPETQYF.

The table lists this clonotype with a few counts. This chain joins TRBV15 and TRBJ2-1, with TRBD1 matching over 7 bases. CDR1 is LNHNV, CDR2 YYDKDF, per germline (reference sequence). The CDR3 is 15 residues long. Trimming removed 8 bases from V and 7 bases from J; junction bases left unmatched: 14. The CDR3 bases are TGTGCCACCGCTATCACAGGGGTCTCTTCTAATGAGCAGTTCTTC. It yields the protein CATAITGVSSNEQFF.

The CDR3 bases are TGTGCCAACACCGGGGGAGCGGGAGGGCCCTACAATGAGCAGTTCTTC. Translating it yields CANTGGAGGPYNEQFF. The chain couples TRBV9 to TRBJ2-1, with TRBD2 matching 10 bases. Trimming at V came to 9 bases and at J to 2 bases, leaving 11 bases not matched to a gene. Looked up from germline, CDR1 is SGDLS and CDR2 is YYNGEE. CDR3 length equals 16 residues.

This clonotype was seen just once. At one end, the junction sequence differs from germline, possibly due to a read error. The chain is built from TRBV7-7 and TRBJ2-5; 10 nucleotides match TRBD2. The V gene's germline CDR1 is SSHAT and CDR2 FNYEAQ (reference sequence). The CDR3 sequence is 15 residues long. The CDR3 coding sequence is TGTGCTAGCAGCTTACTAGCGGGGCCACGAGAGACCCAGTACTTC. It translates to CASSLLAGPRETQYF.

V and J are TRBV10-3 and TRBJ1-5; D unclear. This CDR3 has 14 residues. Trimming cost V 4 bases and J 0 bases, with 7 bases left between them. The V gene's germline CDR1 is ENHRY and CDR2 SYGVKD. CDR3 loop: CAISVEVSNQPQHF. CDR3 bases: TGTGCCATCAGTGTGGAGGTTAGCAATCAGCCCCAGCATTTT.

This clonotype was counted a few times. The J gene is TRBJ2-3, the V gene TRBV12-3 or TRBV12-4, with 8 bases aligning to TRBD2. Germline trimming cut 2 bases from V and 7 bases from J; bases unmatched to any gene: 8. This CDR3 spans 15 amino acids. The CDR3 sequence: CASSLSSGAEYTQYF. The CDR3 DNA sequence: TGTGCCAGCAGTTTAAGTAGCGGGGCTGAATATACGCAGTATTTT.

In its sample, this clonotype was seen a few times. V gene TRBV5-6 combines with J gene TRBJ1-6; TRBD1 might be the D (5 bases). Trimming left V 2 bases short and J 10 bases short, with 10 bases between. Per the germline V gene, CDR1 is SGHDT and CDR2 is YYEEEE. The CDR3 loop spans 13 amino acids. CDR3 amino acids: CASSFQGGSPLHF. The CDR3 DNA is TGTGCCAGCAGCTTCCAGGGTGGGTCACCCCTCCACTTT. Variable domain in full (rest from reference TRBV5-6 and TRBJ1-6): DAGVTQSPTHLIKTRGQQVTLRCSPKSGHDTVSWYQQALGQGPQFIFQYYEEEERQRGNFPDRFSGHQFPNYSSELNVNALLLGDSALYLCASSFQGGSPLHFGNGTRLTVT.

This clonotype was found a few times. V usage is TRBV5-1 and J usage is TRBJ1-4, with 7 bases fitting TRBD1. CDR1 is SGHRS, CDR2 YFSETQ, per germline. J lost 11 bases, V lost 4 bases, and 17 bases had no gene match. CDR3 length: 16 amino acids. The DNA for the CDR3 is TGCGCCAGCAGCCGCGGGACAGCGGACATAAGTGGGAAACTGTTTTTT. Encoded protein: CASSRGTADISGKLFF. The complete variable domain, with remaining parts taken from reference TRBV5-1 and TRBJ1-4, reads KAGVTQTPRYLIKTRGQQVTLSCSPISGHRSVSWYQQTPGQGLQFLFEYFSETQRNKGNFPGRFSGRQFSNSRSEMNVSTLELGDSALYLCASSRGTADISGKLFFGSGTQLSVL.

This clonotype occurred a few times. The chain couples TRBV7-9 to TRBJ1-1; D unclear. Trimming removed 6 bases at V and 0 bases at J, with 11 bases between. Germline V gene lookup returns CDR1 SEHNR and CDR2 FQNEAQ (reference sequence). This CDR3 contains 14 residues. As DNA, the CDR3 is TGTGCCAGCAGTTTATCAACAGTGAACACTGAAGCTTTCTTT. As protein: CASSLSTVNTEAFF.

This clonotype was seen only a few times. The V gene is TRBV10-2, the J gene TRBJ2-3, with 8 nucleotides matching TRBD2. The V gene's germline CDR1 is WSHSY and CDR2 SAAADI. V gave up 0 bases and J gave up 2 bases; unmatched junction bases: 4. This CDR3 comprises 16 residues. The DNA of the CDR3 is TGCGCCAGCAGTGAGTCAACGGGGGGGACCACAGATACGCAGTATTTT. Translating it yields CASSESTGGTTDTQYF.

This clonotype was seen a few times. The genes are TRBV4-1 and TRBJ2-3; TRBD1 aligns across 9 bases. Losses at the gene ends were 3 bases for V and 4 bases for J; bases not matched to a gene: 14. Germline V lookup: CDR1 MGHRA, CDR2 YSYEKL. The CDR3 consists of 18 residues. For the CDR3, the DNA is TGCGCCAGCAGCCACCGCCTTTTTCGGGACAGGGTCGCAGATACGCAGTATTTT. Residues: CASSHRLFRDRVADTQYF.

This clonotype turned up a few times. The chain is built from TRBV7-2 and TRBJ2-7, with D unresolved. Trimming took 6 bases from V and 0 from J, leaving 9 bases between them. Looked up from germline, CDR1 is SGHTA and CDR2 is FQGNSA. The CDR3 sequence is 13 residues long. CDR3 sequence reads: CASRGIASYEQYF. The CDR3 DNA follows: TGTGCCAGCAGGGGAATCGCCTCCTACGAGCAGTACTTC.

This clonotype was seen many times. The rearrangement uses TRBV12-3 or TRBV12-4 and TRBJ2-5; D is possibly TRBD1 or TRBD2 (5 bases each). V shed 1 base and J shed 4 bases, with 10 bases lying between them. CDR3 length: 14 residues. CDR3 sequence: CASSLDGTPETQYF. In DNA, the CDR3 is TGTGCCAGCAGTTTAGATGGGACGCCAGAGACCCAGTACTTC.

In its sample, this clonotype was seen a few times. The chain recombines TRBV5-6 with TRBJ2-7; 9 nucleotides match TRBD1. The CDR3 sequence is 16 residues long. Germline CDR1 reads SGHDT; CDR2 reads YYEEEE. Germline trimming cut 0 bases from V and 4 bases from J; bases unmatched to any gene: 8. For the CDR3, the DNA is TGTGCCAGCAGCTTGGCCATGGGACAGGGTTGGTACGAGCAGTACTTC. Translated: CASSLAMGQGWYEQYF.

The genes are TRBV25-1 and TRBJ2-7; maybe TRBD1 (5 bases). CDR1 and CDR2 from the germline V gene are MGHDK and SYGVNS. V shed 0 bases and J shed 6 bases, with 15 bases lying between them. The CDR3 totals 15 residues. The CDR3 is CASSEYERQLGEQYF. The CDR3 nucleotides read TGTGCCAGCAGTGAATACGAGAGACAGTTGGGCGAGCAGTACTTC.

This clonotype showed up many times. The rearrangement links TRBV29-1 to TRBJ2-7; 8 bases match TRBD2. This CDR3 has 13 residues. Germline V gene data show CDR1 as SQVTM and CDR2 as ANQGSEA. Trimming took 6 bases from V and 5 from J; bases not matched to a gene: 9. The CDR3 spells CSVLGGAGDEQYF. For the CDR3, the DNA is TGCAGCGTCTTAGGGGGAGCGGGAGACGAGCAGTACTTC.

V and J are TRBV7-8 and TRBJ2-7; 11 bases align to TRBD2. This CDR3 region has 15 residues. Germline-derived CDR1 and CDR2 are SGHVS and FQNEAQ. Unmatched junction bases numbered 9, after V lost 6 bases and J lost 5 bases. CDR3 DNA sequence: TGTGCCAGCAGTCAAACTAGCGGGAGTACGAACGAGCAGTACTTC. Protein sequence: CASSQTSGSTNEQYF.

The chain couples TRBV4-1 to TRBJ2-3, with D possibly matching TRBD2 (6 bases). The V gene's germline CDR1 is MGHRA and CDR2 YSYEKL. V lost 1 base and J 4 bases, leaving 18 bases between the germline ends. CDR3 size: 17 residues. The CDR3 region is CASSQGGRLVIPDTQYF. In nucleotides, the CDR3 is TGCGCCAGCAGCCAAGGGGGCCGACTAGTAATCCCAGATACGCAGTATTTT.

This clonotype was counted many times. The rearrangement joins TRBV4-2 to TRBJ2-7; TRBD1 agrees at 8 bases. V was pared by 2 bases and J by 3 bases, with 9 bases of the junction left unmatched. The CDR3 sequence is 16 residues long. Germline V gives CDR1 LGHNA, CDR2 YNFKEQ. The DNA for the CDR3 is TGTGCCAGCAGCCAACTTACAGGGGGTAAGGACTACGAGCAGTACTTC. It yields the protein CASSQLTGGKDYEQYF.

The CDR3 DNA sequence: TGCAGCGCGACAGGGGGCCCGGATGGCTACACCTTC. It specifies CSATGGPDGYTF. The chain recombines TRBV29-1 with TRBJ1-2; TRBD1 agrees at 10 bases. J gave up 6 bases and V 7 bases, and 5 bases lay outside the gene matches. CDR3 size: 12 residues. CDR1 and CDR2 (germline): SQVTM, ANQGSEA.

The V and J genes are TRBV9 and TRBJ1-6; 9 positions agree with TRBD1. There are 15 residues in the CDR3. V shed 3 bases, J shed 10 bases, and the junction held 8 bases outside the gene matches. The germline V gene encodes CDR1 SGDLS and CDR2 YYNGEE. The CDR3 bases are TGTGCCAGCAGCGCCCGGACAGGGGAAGGCTCACCCCTCCACTTT. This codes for CASSARTGEGSPLHF.

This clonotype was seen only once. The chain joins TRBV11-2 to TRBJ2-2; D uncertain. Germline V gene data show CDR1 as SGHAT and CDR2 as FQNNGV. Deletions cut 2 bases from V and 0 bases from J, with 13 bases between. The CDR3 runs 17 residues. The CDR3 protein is CASSLNPKTPNTGELFF. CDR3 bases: TGTGCCAGCAGCTTAAATCCTAAGACACCGAACACCGGGGAGCTGTTTTTT. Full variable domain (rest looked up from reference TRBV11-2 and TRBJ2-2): EAGVAQSPRYKIIEKRQSVAFWCNPISGHATLYWYQQILGQGPKLLIQFQNNGVVDDSQLPKDRFSAERLKGVDSTLKIQPAKLEDSAVYLCASSLNPKTPNTGELFFGEGSRLTVL.

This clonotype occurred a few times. CDR3: CASSLESGGAYEQFF. The CDR3 nucleotides read TGTGCCAGCAGTTTAGAGAGCGGGGGGGCCTATGAGCAGTTCTTC. The chain couples TRBV12-3 or TRBV12-4 to TRBJ2-1; TRBD2 aligns across 10 bases. CDR3 length equals 15 residues. J was trimmed by 8 bases and V by 1 base; bases with no gene match: 5.

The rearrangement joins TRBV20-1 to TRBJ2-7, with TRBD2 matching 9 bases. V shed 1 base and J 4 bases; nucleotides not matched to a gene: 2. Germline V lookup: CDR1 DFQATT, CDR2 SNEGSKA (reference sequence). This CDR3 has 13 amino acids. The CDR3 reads CSARGGGGYEQYF. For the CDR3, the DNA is TGCAGTGCTAGAGGCGGGGGGGGTTACGAGCAGTACTTC.

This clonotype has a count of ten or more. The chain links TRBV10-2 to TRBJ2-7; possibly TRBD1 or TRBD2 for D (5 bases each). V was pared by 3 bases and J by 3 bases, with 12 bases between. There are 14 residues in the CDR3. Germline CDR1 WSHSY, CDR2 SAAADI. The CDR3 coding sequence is TGCGCCAGCAGTGAAGGGACGGCCCTCTACGAGCAGTACTTC. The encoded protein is CASSEGTALYEQYF.

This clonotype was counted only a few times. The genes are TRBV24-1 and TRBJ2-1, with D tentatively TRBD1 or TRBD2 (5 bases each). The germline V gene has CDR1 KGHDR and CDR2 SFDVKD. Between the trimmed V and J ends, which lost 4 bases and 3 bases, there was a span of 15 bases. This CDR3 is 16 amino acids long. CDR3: CATSDYQGVGYNEQFF. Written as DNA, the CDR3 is TGTGCCACCAGTGACTACCAGGGAGTAGGCTACAATGAGCAGTTCTTC.